The rows below give T cell receptor beta chains drawn from one sample of a study of molecular identifiers for immune sequencing clone quantification. TCRdb re-derived calls from the PCR reads in MiXCR, one entry per CDR3 protein. Of over 550,000 distinct CDR3 sequences in the sample, about 25% are singletons; the top ten hold 0.78%. The sample was naive CD8+ T cells from blood, with Jurkat cell RNA spiked in. The receptors come from a human donor in good health. Some libraries in this study had Jurkat cell RNA spiked in. Both conserved end residues are part of each CDR3. Each record gives: clone size, D gene, J gene, V gene, CDR3 DNA, CDR3 protein. A D gene is named only where the DNA matches it firmly. Clone size, where shown, is once, few, many, or a class for clones that have expanded.

few | - | TRBJ2-1 | TRBV6-2/TRBV6-3 | TGTGCCAGCAGTTACCTGGCGGATGAGCAGTTCTTC | CASSYLADEQFF
- | - | TRBJ1-5 | TRBV5-6 | TGTGCCAGCAGCACGAAACAGGGACGTCAGCCCCAGCATTTT | CASSTKQGRQPQHF
few | - | TRBJ2-5 | TRBV28 | TGTGCCAGCAGTCTCCCCAACAGGGTCGGTGAGACCCAGTACTTC | CASSLPNRVGETQYF
- | - | TRBJ2-5 | TRBV12-3/TRBV12-4 | TGTGCCAGCAGTACACAGGGCGCCGAACGGGAGACCCAGTACTTC | CASSTQGAERETQYF
many | - | TRBJ2-2 | TRBV29-1 | TGCAGCGCTGCCGGGGCGCGGTCCGGGGAGCTGTTTTTT | CSAAGARSGELFF
many | TRBD1 | TRBJ1-1 | TRBV6-5 | TGTGCCAGCAGTTACGGGACAGGGGGAGACACTGAAGCTTTCTTT | CASSYGTGGDTEAFF
many | - | TRBJ2-5 | TRBV5-5 | TGTGCCAGCAGCTTCTATGGGGCCCCTAGTCAAGAGACCCAGTACTTC | CASSFYGAPSQETQYF
few | TRBD1 | TRBJ2-3 | TRBV6-5 | TGTGCCAGCAGTTACTTGACTACAGGGGCGGATACGCAGTATTTT | CASSYLTTGADTQYF
many | - | TRBJ2-3 | TRBV27 | TGTGCCAGCAGCTCAGGTCCTTACGTCACAGATACGCAGTATTTT | CASSSGPYVTDTQYF
few | - | TRBJ1-2 | TRBV30 | TGTGCCTGGAGCGATAACTATGGCTACACCTTC | CAWSDNYGYTF
few | TRBD1 | TRBJ1-6 | TRBV4-3 | TGCGCCAGCAGCCAAGGGACAGGGGGACCCGGCTCCTATAATTCACCCCTCCACTTT | CASSQGTGGPGSYNSPLHF
- | - | TRBJ1-1 | TRBV29-1 | TGCAGCGTGGAAGGGAGGGGCGCTGAAGTTTTCTTT | CSVEGRGAEVFF
- | - | TRBJ2-1 | TRBV24-1 | TGTGCCACCAGTGATTTTAACGGGTCCGGTGAGCAGTTCTTC | CATSDFNGSGEQFF
few | TRBD1 | TRBJ2-1 | TRBV6-5 | TGTGCCAGCAGGACCGGGACAGGGGGCTACAATGAGCAGTTCTTC | CASRTGTGGYNEQFF
many | - | TRBJ2-7 | TRBV20-1 | TGCAGTGCTAGAGATGGAGGACGGACCTACGAGCAGTACTTC | CSARDGGRTYEQYF
many | - | TRBJ2-5 | TRBV7-6 | TGTGCCAGCAGCTCCCGACAGGGACTAGAGACCCAGTACTTC | CASSSRQGLETQYF
- | TRBD2 | TRBJ2-7 | TRBV27 | TGTGCCAGCAGTCCCGGACTAGCGTACTACGAGCAGTACTTC | CASSPGLAYYEQYF
few | - | TRBJ1-4 | TRBV5-8 | TGTGCCAGCAGCTTGAGAGAATCAGGGACTAATGAAAAACTGTTTTTT | CASSLRESGTNEKLFF
many | - | TRBJ1-1 | TRBV2 | TGTGCCAGCAGTGGATCTTGGTTACAGATGAACACTGAAGCTTTCTTT | CASSGSWLQMNTEAFF
many | - | TRBJ1-5 | TRBV28 | TGTGCCAGCAGGGGAGGGTATAGCAATCAGCCCCAGCATTTT | CASRGGYSNQPQHF
many | - | TRBJ1-2 | TRBV7-8 | TGTGCCAGCAGCTTATCGACAGCCAACTATGGCTACACCTTC | CASSLSTANYGYTF
- | TRBD2 | TRBJ2-7 | TRBV30 | TGTGCCTGGAGTGATTTCGGGCGGGAGTACGAGCAGTACTTC | CAWSDFGREYEQYF
few | TRBD1 | TRBJ2-5 | TRBV2 | TGTGCCAGCATGAAGGGACAGGGGATGGGGACCCAGTACTTC | CASMKGQGMGTQYF
many | - | TRBJ1-6 | TRBV25-1 | TGTGCCAGCAGTGAATATATGTCACCCCTCCACTTT | CASSEYMSPLHF
- | - | TRBJ2-7 | TRBV12-3/TRBV12-4 | TGTGCCAGCAGTTCAGGGAACGTCGAGCAGTACTTC | CASSSGNVEQYF
- | - | TRBJ2-3 | TRBV9 | TGTGCCAGCAGCGTAGTGGGACGAGCTAGCACAGATACGCAGTATTTT | CASSVVGRASTDTQYF
- | TRBD1 | TRBJ2-7 | TRBV11-2 | TGTGCCAGCAGCTTAAATCCCGGGACAGACTCCTACGGGCAGTACTTC | CASSLNPGTDSYGQYF
- | TRBD1 | TRBJ2-7 | TRBV10-2 | TGCGCCAGCACCACTCCAACAGGGGATTCTGCCTACGAGCAGTACTTC | CASTTPTGDSAYEQYF
- | - | TRBJ1-1 | TRBV27 | TGTGCCAGCAGTTTATCGAGGGGGGCCTACACTGAAGCTTTCTTT | CASSLSRGAYTEAFF
- | TRBD2 | TRBJ2-7 | TRBV6-5 | TGTGCCAGCAGTCCGTCTAGCGGGAGTGGCTACGAGCAGTACTTC | CASSPSSGSGYEQYF
- | TRBD1 | TRBJ1-3 | TRBV27 | TGTGCCAGCGCAAACAGGGGCGGAGGAAACACCATATATTTT | CASANRGGGNTIYF
many | - | TRBJ2-7 | TRBV4-1 | TGCGCCAGCAGCCAAGCCCCAGGCCAAAGCTACGAGCAGTACTTC | CASSQAPGQSYEQYF
few | - | TRBJ1-1 | TRBV18 | TGTGCCAGCTCACCACCTGTAGGGAACACTGAAGCTTTCTTT | CASSPPVGNTEAFF
few | TRBD1 | TRBJ1-6 | TRBV7-8 | TGTGCCAGCAGCCCTTACGGGACAGGGGTTGTTCCCCTCCACTTT | CASSPYGTGVVPLHF
few | - | TRBJ2-7 | TRBV20-1 | TGCAGTGCTAGAGTCTGCGCAGGGTACGAGCAGTACTTC | CSARVCAGYEQYF
many | - | TRBJ2-1 | TRBV28 | TGTGCCAGCAGCCCAGACAGGCCCTACAATGAGCAGTTCTTC | CASSPDRPYNEQFF
many | - | TRBJ2-7 | TRBV28 | TGTGCCAGCAGCTCCAGCCCCTCCGTCTACGAGCAGTACTTC | CASSSSPSVYEQYF
- | - | TRBJ1-6 | TRBV27 | TGTGCCAGCAGTTTATGGGGGGGGCCCCTCCACTTT | CASSLWGGPLHF
- | - | TRBJ2-7 | TRBV7-9 | TGTGCCAGCAGCCTAACCAGGGAGGTCGAGCAGTACTTC | CASSLTREVEQYF
- | TRBD2 | TRBJ2-5 | TRBV19 | TGTGCCAGTAGTGTGGGGTGGAGCGGGGGACAAGAGACCCAGTACTTC | CASSVGWSGGQETQYF
many | - | TRBJ1-1 | TRBV28 | TGTGCCAGCAGTTTTGGTCCCGGGGCTCGGACTGAAGCTTTCTTT | CASSFGPGARTEAFF
- | - | TRBJ2-3 | TRBV20-1 | TGCAGTGCTGACCGGGACGGCTCCACAGATACGCAGTATTTT | CSADRDGSTDTQYF